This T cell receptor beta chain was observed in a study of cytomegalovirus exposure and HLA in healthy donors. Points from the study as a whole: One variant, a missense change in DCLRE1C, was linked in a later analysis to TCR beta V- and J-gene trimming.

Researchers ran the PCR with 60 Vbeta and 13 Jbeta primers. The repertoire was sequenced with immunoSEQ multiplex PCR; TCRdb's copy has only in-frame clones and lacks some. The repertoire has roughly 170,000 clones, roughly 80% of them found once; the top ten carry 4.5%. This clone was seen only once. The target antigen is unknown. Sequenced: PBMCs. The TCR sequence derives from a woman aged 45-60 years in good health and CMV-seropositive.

CDR3 DNA: TGTGCCAGCAGCTTAGAGTTTGGCAGTTCTTACAATGAGCAGTTCTTC. It translates to CASSLEFGSSYNEQFF. The V gene is TRBV11-2, the J gene TRBJ2-1; no reliable D call. V lost 0 bases and J lost 4, with 13 bases in between. The CDR3 spans 16 residues. Germline-derived CDR1 and CDR2 are SGHAT and FQNNGV.